These 3 T cell receptor beta chains originate from one sample sequenced in a study of cytomegalovirus exposure and HLA in healthy donors. PCR was performed using 60 Vbeta and 13 Jbeta primers. Here immunoSEQ multiplex PCR was the method, and the copy in TCRdb shows in-frame clones only, minus some. This repertoire comprises under 70,000 clones; its ten largest clones make up around 10%. The sequencing input was PBMCs. The receptors derive from a man aged 45-65 years in good health and CMV-seropositive.

The chain recombines TRBV7-8 with TRBJ2-7, with 8 bases fitting TRBD1. V gave up 3 bases and J gave up 4 bases; unmatched junction bases: 5. CDR3 length: 14 amino acids. Per germline, CDR1 SGHVS and CDR2 FQNEAQ. CDR3 sequence reads: CASSFGTGAYEQYF. The CDR3 DNA follows: TGTGCCAGCAGCTTCGGGACAGGAGCTTACGAGCAGTACTTC.

The chain employs TRBV4-1 and TRBJ2-5, with 10 bases identical to TRBD2. This CDR3 contains 14 residues. Trimming cost V 4 bases and J 3 bases; bases outside gene matches: 2. The germline V gene has CDR1 MGHRA and CDR2 YSYEKL. CDR3 in amino acids: CASSRLAGEETQYF. The CDR3 bases are TGCGCCAGCAGCCGACTAGCGGGCGAAGAGACCCAGTACTTC.

The chain combines TRBV7-9 with TRBJ2-7; 11 bases fit TRBD2. Trimming took 4 bases from V and 3 from J; bases not matched to a gene: 5. CDR3 size: 15 residues. Germline V gives CDR1 SEHNR, CDR2 FQNEAQ (reference sequence). CDR3 in DNA: TGTGCCAGCAGCTGGCCCGGGACTAGCGGCTACGAGCAGTACTTC. Amino acids: CASSWPGTSGYEQYF.